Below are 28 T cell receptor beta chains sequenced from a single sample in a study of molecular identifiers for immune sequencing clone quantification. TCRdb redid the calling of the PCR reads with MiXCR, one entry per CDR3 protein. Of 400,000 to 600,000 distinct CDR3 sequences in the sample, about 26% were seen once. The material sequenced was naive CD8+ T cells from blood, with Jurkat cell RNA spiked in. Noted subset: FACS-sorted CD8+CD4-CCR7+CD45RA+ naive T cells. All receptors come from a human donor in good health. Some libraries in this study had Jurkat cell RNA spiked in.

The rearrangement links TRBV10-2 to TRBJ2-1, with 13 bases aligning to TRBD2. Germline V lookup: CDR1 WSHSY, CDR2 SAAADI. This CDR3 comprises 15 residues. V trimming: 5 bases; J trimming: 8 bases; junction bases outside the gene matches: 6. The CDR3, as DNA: TGCGCCAGCAGTCAACTAGCGGGAGGGCTAGATGAGCAGTTCTTC. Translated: CASSQLAGGLDEQFF.

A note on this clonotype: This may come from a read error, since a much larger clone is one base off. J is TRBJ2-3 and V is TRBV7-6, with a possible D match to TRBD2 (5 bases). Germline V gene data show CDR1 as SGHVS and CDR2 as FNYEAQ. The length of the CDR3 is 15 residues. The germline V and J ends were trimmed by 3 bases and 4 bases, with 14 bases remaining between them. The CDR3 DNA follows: TGTGCCAGCAGCTTGTGGGGAGTTGGCCCAGATACGCAGTATTTT. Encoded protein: CASSLWGVGPDTQYF.

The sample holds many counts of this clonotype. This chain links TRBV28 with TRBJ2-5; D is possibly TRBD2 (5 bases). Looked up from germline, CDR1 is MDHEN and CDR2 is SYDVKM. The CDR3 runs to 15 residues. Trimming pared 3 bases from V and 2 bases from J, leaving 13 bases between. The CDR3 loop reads CASSFSRDPQETQYF. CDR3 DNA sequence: TGTGCCAGCAGTTTTTCCCGGGATCCACAAGAGACCCAGTACTTC.

The CDR3 DNA follows: TGTGCCAGCAATAGCGAGGGAAACAATCAGCCCCAGCATTTT. Translated: CASNSEGNNQPQHF. This chain connects TRBV6-2 or TRBV6-3 to TRBJ1-5, with unresolved D. Germline lookup yields CDR1 MNHEY and CDR2 SVGEGT. The CDR3 consists of 14 residues. The V end lost 7 bases, the J end lost 3 bases, and 13 bases lay between the germline ends.

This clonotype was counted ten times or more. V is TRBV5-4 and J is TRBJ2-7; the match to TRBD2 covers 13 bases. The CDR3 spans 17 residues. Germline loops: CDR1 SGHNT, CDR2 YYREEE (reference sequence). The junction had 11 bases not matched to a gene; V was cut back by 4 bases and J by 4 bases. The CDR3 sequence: CASSRAGLAGAVYEQYF. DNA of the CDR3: TGTGCCAGCAGCCGGGCAGGACTAGCGGGAGCGGTGTACGAGCAGTACTTC.

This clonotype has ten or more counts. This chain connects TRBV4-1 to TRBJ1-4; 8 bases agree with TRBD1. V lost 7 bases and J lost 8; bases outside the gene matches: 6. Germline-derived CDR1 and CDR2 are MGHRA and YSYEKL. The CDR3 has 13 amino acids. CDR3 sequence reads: CASTGTGGEKLFF. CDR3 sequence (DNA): TGCGCCAGCACCGGGACAGGAGGGGAAAAACTGTTTTTT.

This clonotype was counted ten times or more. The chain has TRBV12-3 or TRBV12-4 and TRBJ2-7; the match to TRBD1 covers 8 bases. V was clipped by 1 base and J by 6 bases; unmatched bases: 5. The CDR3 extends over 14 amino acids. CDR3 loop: CASSLVGQDSEQYF. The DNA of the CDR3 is TGTGCCAGCAGTTTAGTGGGACAGGACTCCGAGCAGTACTTC.

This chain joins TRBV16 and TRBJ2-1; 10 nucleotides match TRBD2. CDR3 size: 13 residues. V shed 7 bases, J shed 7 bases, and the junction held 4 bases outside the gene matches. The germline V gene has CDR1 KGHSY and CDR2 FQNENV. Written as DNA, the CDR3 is TGTGCCAGCACCTTTAGCGGGAGGAATGAGCAGTTCTTC. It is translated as CASTFSGRNEQFF.

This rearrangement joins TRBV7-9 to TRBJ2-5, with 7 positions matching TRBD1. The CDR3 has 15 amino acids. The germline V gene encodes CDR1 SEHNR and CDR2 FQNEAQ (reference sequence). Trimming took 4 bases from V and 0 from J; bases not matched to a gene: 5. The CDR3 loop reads CASSWGTDNQETQYF. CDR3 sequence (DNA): TGTGCCAGCAGCTGGGGGACAGATAACCAAGAGACCCAGTACTTC.

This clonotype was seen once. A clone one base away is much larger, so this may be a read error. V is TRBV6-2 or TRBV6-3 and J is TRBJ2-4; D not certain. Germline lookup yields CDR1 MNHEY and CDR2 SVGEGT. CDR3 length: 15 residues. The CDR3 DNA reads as TGTGCCAGCAGTTACACGACGAAAGCCAAAAACATTCAGTGCTTC. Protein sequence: CASSYTTKAKNIQCF.

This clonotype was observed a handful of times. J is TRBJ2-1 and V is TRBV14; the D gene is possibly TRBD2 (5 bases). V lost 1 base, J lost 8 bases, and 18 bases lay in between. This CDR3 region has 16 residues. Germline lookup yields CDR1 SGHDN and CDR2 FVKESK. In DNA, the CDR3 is TGTGCCAGCAGCCAAGTAAGCGGAGTCCCCTTCTATGAGCAGTTCTTC. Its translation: CASSQVSGVPFYEQFF.

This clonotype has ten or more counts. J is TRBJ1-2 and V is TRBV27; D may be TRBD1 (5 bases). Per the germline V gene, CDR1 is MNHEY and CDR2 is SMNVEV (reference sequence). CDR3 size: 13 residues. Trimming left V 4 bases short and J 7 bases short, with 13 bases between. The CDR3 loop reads CASSSEGPPGYTF. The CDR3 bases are TGTGCCAGCAGTTCAGAGGGGCCACCTGGCTACACCTTC.

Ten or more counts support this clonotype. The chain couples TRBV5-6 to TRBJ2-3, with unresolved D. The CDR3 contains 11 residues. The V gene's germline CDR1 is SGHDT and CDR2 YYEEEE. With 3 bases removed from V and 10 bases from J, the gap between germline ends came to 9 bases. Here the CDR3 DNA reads TGTGCCAGCAGCTCTTCCTCCGCGCAGTATTTT. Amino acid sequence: CASSSSSAQYF.

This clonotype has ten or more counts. CDR3 DNA sequence: TGTGCCAGCAGCCAGGGACGGAATTACGAGCAGTACTTC. It is translated as CASSQGRNYEQYF. This chain connects TRBV13 to TRBJ2-7; D might be TRBD1 or TRBD2, each matching 5 bases. CDR3 length: 13 residues. CDR1 is PRHDT and CDR2 is FYEKMQ in the germline V gene (reference sequence). The ends were cut back, 5 bases at V and 4 bases at J, with 12 bases in the middle.

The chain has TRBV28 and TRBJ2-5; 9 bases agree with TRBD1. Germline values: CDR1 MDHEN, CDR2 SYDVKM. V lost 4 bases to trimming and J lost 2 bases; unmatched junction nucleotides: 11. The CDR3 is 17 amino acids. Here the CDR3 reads CASSYGTGTSLQETQYF. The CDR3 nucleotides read TGTGCCAGCAGTTACGGGACAGGGACCTCTTTGCAAGAGACCCAGTACTTC.

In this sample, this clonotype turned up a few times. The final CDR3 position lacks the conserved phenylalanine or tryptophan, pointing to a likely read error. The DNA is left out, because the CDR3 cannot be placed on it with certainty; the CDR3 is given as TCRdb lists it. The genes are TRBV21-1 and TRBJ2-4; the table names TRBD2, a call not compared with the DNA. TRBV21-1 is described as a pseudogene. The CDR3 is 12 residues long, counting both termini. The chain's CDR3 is CASSNEVPLEYL.

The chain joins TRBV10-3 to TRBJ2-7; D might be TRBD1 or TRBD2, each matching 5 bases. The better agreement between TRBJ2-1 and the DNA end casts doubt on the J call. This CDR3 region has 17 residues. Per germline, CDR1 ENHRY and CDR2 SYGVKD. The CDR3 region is CAISESGIRGPGDEQFF. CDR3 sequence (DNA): TGTGCCATCAGTGAGTCAGGAATCCGGGGCCCTGGCGACGAGCAGTTCTTC.

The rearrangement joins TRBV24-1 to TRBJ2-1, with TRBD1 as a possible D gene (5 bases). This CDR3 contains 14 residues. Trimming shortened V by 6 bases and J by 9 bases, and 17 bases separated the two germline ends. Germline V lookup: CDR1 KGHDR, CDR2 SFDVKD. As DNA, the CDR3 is TGTGCCACCAGTTCCTTGGACACCCCGGGTGAGCAGTTCTTC. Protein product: CATSSLDTPGEQFF.

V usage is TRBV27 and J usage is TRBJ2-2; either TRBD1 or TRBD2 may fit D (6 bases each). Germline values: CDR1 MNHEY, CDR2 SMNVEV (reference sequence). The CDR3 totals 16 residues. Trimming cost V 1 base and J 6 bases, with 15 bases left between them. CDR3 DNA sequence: TGTGCCAGCAGTTTATTCGGGGGACCAGGGGCCGGGGAGCTGTTTTTT. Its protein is CASSLFGGPGAGELFF.

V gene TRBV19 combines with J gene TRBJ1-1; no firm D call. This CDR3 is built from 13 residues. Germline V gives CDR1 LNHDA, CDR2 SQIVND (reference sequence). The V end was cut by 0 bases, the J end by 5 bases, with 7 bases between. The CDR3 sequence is CASSIDAGTEAFF. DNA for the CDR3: TGTGCCAGTAGTATAGATGCGGGGACTGAAGCTTTCTTT.

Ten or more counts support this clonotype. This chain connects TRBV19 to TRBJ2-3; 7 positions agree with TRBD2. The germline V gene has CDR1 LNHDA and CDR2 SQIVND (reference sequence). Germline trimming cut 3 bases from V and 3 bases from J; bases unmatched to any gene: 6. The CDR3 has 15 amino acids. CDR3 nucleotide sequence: TGTGCCAGTAGTATGACCGGGGGGATTACAGATACGCAGTATTTT. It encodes CASSMTGGITDTQYF. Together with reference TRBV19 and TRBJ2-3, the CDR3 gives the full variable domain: DGGITQSPKYLFRKEGQNVTLSCEQNLNHDAMYWYRQDPGQGLRLIYYSQIVNDFQKGDIAEGYSVSREKKESFPLTVTSAQKNPTAFYLCASSMTGGITDTQYFGPGTRLTVL.

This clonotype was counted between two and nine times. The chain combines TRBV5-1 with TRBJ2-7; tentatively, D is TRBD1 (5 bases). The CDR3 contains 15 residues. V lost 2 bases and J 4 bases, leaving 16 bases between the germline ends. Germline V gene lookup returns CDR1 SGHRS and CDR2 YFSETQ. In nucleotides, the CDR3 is TGCGCCAGCAGCTTAAATGGGGCGCTTTTATACGAGCAGTACTTC. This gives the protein CASSLNGALLYEQYF.

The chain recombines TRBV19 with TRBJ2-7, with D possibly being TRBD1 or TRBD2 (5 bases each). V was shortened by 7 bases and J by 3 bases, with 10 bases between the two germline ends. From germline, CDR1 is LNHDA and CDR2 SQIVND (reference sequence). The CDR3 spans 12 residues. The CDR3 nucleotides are TGTGCCAGTATGGGGGTTAACTACGAGCAGTACTTC. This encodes CASMGVNYEQYF.

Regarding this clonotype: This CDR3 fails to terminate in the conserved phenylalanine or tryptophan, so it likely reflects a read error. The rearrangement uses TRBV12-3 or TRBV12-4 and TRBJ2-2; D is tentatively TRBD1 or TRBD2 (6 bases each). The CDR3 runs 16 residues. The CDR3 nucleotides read TGTGCCAGCTCCCCGAAGTGGGGGGCGAATACCGGGGAGCTGTTTTTA. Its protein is CASSPKWGANTGELFL.

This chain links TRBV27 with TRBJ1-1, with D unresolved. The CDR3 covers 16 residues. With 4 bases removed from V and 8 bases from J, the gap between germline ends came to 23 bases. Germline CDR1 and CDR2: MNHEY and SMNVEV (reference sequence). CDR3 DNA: TGTGCCAGCAGTTCCCCCCCCGTGGTGGGCGCAGGCGAAGCTTTCTTT. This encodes CASSSPPVVGAGEAFF.

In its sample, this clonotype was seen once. The CDR3 DNA is TGTGCCAGCAGTTTAAGCAGATACGAGGACACAGATACGCAGTATTTT. This sequence encodes CASSLSRYEDTDTQYF. The chain uses TRBV12-3 or TRBV12-4 and TRBJ2-3; no clear D gene. This CDR3 comprises 16 residues. V shed 2 bases and J shed 2 bases, with 14 bases lying between them.

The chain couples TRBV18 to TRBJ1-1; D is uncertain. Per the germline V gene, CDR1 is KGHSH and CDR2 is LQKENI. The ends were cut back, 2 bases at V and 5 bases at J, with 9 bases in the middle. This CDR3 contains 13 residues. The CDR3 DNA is TGTGCCAGCTCACCAAAAGTGGGGACTGAAGCTTTCTTT. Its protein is CASSPKVGTEAFF. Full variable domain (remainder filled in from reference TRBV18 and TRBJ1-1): NAGVMQNPRHLVRRRGQEARLRCSPMKGHSHVYWYRQLPEEGLKFMVYLQKENIIDESGMPKERFSAEFPKEGPSILRIQQVVRGDSAAYFCASSPKVGTEAFFGQGTRLTVV.

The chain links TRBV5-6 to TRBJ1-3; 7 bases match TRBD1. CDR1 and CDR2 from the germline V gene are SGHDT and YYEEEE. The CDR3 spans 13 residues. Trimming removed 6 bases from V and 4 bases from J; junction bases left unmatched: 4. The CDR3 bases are TGTGCCAGCAACATACAGGGGGGAAACACCATATATTTT. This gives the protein CASNIQGGNTIYF.